The clone carrying this T cell receptor (beta chain) was seen once. Measured with immunoSEQ multiplex PCR; TCRdb has only the in-frame clones, and not every one. The sample includes 300,000 to 400,000 clones, 88% of them seen just once. This sample was taken from a study of cytomegalovirus exposure and HLA in healthy donors. Across the study: The 110 or so validation repertoires used the same platform as the 666 first-cohort repertoires, a later analysis reported.

V shed 5 bases, J shed 1 base, and the junction held 3 bases outside the gene matches. This CDR3 is 15 amino acids long. Per the germline V gene, CDR1 is SGHVS and CDR2 is FNYEAQ. Source material: PBMCs. The chain employs TRBV7-6 and TRBJ2-3; TRBD1 matches at 10 bases. The TCR sequence derives from a man in his thirties or forties in good health and CMV-seronegative. CDR3 sequence: CASSRGTGGTDTQYF. The CDR3 coding sequence is TGTGCCAGCAGCAGAGGGACAGGGGGCACAGATACGCAGTATTTT.